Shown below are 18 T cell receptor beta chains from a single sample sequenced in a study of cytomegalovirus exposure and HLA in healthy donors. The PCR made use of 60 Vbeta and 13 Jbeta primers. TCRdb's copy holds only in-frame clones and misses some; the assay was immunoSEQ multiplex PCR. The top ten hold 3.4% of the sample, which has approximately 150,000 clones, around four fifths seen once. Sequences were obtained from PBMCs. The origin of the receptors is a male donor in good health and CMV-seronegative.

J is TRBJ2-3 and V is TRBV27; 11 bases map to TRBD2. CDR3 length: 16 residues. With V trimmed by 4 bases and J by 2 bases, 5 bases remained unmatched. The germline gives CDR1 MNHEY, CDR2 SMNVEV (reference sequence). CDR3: CASSYGTSGYTDTQYF. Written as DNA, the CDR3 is TGTGCCAGCAGTTATGGGACTAGCGGCTACACAGATACGCAGTATTTT.

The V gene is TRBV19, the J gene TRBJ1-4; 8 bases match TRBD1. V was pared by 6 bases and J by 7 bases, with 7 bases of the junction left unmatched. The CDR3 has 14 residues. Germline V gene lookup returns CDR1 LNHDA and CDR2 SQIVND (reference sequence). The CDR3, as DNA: TGTGCCAGTAGCCTACAGGGGGTAGCTGAAAAACTGTTTTTT. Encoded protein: CASSLQGVAEKLFF.

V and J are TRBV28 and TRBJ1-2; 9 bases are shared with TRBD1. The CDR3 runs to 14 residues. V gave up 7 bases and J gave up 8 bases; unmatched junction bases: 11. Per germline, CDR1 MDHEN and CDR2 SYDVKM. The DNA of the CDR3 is TGTGCCAGCACCGACCCGGGGACAGGGCTGGGCTACACCTTC. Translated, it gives CASTDPGTGLGYTF.

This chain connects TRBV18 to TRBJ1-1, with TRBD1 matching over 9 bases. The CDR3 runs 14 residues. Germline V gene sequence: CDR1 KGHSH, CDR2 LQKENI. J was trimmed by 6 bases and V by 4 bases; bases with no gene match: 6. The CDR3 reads CASSLGTGTSEAFF. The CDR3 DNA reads TGTGCCAGCTCACTAGGGACAGGGACCTCTGAAGCTTTCTTT. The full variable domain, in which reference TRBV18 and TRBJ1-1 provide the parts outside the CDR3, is NAGVMQNPRHLVRRRGQEARLRCSPMKGHSHVYWYRQLPEEGLKFMVYLQKENIIDESGMPKERFSAEFPKEGPSILRIQQVVRGDSAAYFCASSLGTGTSEAFFGQGTRLTVV.

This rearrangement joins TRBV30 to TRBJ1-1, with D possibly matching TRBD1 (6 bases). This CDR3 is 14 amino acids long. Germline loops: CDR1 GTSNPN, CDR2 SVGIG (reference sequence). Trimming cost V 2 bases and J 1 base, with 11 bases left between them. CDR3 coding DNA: TGTGCCTGGAGTTGGGGGGGGGCGAACACTGAAGCTTTCTTT. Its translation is CAWSWGGANTEAFF. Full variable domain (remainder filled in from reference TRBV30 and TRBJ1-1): SQTIHQWPATLVQPVGSPLSLECTVEGTSNPNLYWYRQAAGRGLQLLFYSVGIGQISSEVPQNLSASRPQDRQFILSSKKLLLSDSGFYLCAWSWGGANTEAFFGQGTRLTVV.

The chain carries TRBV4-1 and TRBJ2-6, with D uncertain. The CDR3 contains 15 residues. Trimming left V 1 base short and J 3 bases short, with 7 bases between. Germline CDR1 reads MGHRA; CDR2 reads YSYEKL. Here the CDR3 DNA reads TGCGCCAGCAGCCAAGTCAGCGTTGGGGCCAACGTCCTGACTTTC. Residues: CASSQVSVGANVLTF.

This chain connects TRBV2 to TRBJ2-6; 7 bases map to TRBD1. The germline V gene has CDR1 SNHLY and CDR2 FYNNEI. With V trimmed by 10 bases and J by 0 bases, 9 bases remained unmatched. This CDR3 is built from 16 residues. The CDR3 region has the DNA TGTGCCACCAACGGGGACAGACCCTCTGGGGCCAACGTCCTGACTTTC. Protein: CATNGDRPSGANVLTF.

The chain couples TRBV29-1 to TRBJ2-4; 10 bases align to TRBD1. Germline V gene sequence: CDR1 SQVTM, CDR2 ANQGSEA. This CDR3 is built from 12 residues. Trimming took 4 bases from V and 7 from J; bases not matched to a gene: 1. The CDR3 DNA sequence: TGCAGCGTTGGGACAGGGGGTAACATTCAGTACTTC. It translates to CSVGTGGNIQYF.

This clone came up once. This CDR3 reads CASSQPGLASYNEQFF. DNA for the CDR3: TGCGCCAGCAGCCAACCCGGACTAGCGTCGTACAATGAGCAGTTCTTC. The V gene is TRBV4-3, the J gene TRBJ2-1; the match to TRBD2 covers 9 bases. The CDR3 is 16 amino acids. Germline CDR1 and CDR2: LGHNA and YSLEER. V lost 2 bases, J lost 4 bases, and 6 bases stayed unmatched.

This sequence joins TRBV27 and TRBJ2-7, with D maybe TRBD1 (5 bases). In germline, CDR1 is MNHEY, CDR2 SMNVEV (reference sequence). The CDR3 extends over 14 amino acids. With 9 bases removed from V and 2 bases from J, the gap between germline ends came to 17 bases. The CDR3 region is CASAAGPITYEQYF. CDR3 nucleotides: TGTGCCAGTGCTGCAGGGCCTATCACCTACGAGCAGTACTTC.

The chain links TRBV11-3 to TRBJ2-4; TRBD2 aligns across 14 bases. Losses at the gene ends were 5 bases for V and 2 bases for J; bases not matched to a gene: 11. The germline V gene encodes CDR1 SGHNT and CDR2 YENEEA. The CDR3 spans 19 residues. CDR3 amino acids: CASSPGGLAGDTSKNIQYF. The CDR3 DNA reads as TGTGCCAGCAGCCCGGGGGGACTAGCGGGAGACACGTCCAAAAACATTCAGTACTTC.

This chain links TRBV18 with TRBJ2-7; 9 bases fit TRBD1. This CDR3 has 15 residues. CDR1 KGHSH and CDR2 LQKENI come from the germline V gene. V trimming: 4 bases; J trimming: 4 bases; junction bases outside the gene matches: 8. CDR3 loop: CASSHRQGESYEQYF. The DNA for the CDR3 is TGTGCCAGCTCACATAGACAGGGGGAGTCGTACGAGCAGTACTTC.

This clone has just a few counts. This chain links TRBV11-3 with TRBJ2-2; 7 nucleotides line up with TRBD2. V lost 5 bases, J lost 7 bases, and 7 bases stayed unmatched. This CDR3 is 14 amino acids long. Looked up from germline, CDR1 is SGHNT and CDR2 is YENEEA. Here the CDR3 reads CASSPRGENGELFF. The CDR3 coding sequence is TGTGCCAGCAGCCCTCGGGGGGAGAACGGGGAGCTGTTTTTT.

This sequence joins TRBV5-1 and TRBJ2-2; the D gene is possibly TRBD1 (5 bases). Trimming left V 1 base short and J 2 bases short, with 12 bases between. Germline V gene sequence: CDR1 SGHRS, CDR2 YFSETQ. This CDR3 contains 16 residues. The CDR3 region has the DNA TGCGCCAGCAGCTTGTTCGCAGGGTCCAACACCGGGGAGCTGTTTTTT. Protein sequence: CASSLFAGSNTGELFF.

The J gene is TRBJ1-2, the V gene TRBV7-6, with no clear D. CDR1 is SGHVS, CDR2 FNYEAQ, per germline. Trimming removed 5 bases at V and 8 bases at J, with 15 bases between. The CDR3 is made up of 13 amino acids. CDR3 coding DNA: TGTGCCAGCAGCCCCGGGTCTGGGAGCGGCTACACCTTC. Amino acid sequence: CASSPGSGSGYTF.

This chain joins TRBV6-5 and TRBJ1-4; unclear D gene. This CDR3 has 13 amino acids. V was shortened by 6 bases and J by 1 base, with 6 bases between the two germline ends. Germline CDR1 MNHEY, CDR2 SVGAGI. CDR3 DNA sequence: TGTGCCAGCAGCCGGGAAACTAATGAAAAACTGTTTTTT. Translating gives CASSRETNEKLFF.

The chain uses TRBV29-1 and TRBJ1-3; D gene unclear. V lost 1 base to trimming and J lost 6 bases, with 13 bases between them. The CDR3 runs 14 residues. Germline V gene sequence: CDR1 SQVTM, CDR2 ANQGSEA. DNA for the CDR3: TGCAGCGTTGAAGTCCAGATTGGTGTAAACACCATATATTTT. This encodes CSVEVQIGVNTIYF.

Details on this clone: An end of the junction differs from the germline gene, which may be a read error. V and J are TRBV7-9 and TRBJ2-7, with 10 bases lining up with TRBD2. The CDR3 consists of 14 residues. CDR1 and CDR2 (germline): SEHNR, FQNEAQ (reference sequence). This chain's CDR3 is CSSSSSLAGYEQYF. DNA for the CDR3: TGTTCCAGCAGCTCCTCACTAGCGGGGTACGAGCAGTACTTC.